This T cell receptor beta chain comes out of a study of beta chain features in type 1 diabetes. Findings and caveats of the study: Within patients, naive, central memory and Treg TCRB repertoires seemed more similar than within healthy donors. It was not settled here whether HLA type affects TCRB rearrangement. Within each of all four CD4+ subsets, Type 1 diabetes patients had TCRB CDR3s that were moderately but significantly shorter.

Every donor provided one heparinised blood draw, which averaged about 110 mL. The investigators reverse transcribed all of the isolated RNA, so they sequenced expressed TCRB transcripts. This table comes from immunoSEQ multiplex PCR, and its TCRdb copy is limited to in-frame clones, with some not included. The profile shows 50,000 or so clones, around 40% of them singletons. A note on this clone: Its cognate antigen is unknown.

Sequencing was performed on Tregs from blood. This sequence originates from a man aged 30-40 years with type 1 diabetes.

CDR3 coding DNA: TGTGCCAGCAGAGGTTTAGCGGGACCCCATGAGCAGTTCTTC. Translating gives CASRGLAGPHEQFF. This chain joins TRBV14 and TRBJ2-1; 8 bases are a match to TRBD2. Trimming cost V 6 bases and J 8 bases; bases outside gene matches: 9. The germline gives CDR1 SGHDN, CDR2 FVKESK. The CDR3 is made up of 14 amino acids.